This is a list of T cell receptor beta chains from one sample in a study of cytomegalovirus exposure and HLA in healthy donors. Here immunoSEQ multiplex PCR was the method, and the copy in TCRdb shows in-frame clones only, minus some. The sample comprises about 65,000 clones, less than 70% of which are singletons, and approximately 2.6% rests with the top ten. Source material: PBMCs. All receptors come from a man aged 25 to 40 in good health and CMV-seronegative. CDR3s include the opening cysteine and the closing phenylalanine or tryptophan. Fields, in order: V gene, J gene, CDR3 protein.

>TRBV30|TRBJ1-2
CAWSVGQGYGYTF
>TRBV5-4|TRBJ2-1
CASSSGGNDEQFF
>TRBV6-5|TRBJ2-7
CASSSPSSGSTYEQYF
>TRBV28|TRBJ1-5
CASSLVRGRVGPQHF
>TRBV10-3|TRBJ1-2
CAISEKGFPNYGYTF
>TRBV6-5|TRBJ2-2
CASRSTSGVTGELFF
>TRBV14|TRBJ2-7
CASSQGTGFYEQYF
>TRBV6-5|TRBJ1-1
CASRSGGGNTEAFF
>TRBV18|TRBJ2-2
CASSPFEGPNTGELFF
>TRBV7-8|TRBJ1-1
CASSWGPSYEAFF
>TRBV21-1|TRBJ2-4
CASSKAGRGYKNIQYF
>TRBV19|TRBJ1-1
CATWTDYMNTEAFF
>TRBV29-1|TRBJ2-5
CSVPGMWGQYF
>TRBV6-5|TRBJ2-3
CASSTAPLGDTQYF
>TRBV19|TRBJ1-5
CASTESEGAGNQPQHF
>TRBV5-6|TRBJ2-1
CASSPRQGAYNEQFF
>TRBV30|TRBJ1-2
CAWSPGRDYGYTF
>TRBV18|TRBJ2-1
CASSPRVSGGAHNEQFF
>TRBV5-1|TRBJ2-1
CASSPGLALNEQFF
>TRBV28|TRBJ1-1
CASSLGSNTEAFF
>TRBV29-1|TRBJ2-5
CSVRGTSFQGSQYF
>TRBV4-1|TRBJ2-1
CASSQGRQGYYNEQFF
>TRBV9|TRBJ2-7
CASSISSGPLYEQYF
>TRBV7-9|TRBJ2-5
CASSLAVGGGVETQYF
>TRBV11-3|TRBJ1-4
CASSLDRDSKLFF
>TRBV30|TRBJ1-4
CAWSAYSGQMLGGRDEKLFF
>TRBV9|TRBJ2-7
CASSVGGQGSYEQYF
>TRBV1|TRBJ1-1
CTSSQEGQSNTEAFF
>TRBV9|TRBJ1-1
CASSTRGFGTEAFF
>TRBV7-3|TRBJ2-7
CASSSPNYGGSYEQYF
>TRBV5-4|.
CASSRGVDNSYEQYF
>TRBV4-1|TRBJ1-1
CASSLYRGHTEAFF
>TRBV4-1|TRBJ2-3
CASSHSVTSTDTQYF
>TRBV6-5|TRBJ2-3
CASSLTGNSNTQYF
>TRBV19|TRBJ2-7
CASGLQGVPYEQYF
>TRBV5-4|TRBJ2-5
CASSLYSGGAGETQYF
>TRBV11-2|TRBJ2-2
CASSLGTGAGELFF
>TRBV7-2|TRBJ1-2
CASSLDSNYGYTF
>TRBV6-1|TRBJ2-6
CASSDQGSGANVLTF
>TRBV5-1|TRBJ1-1
CASSLQASTEAFF
>TRBV12-2|TRBJ1-4
CASRLESPRGQVEKLFF
>TRBV30|TRBJ2-7
CAWSVGLAGFYEQYF
>TRBV5-6|TRBJ2-7
CASSGKDNYEQYF
>TRBV6-1|TRBJ1-1
CASRGGKTGWIAFF
>TRBV20-1|TRBJ1-1
CSASRDSF
>TRBV7-8|TRBJ2-1
CASSSDSGGYNEQFF
>TRBV5-6|TRBJ1-5
CASSLGQGINQPQHF
>TRBV14|TRBJ2-5
CASSFFRGETQYF
>TRBV7-2|TRBJ2-7
CASSSLLAGAYEQYF
>TRBV27|TRBJ2-3
CASRPAGGTDTQYF
>TRBV10-3|TRBJ2-7
CAISDRTSGGQYF
>TRBV7-9|TRBJ2-2
CASSPRTGNTGELFF
>TRBV29-1|TRBJ1-5
CSVGSGDQPQHF
>TRBV6-5|TRBJ2-7
CASSYSGRSYEQYF
>TRBV25-1|TRBJ2-3
CASSREFAGGGNTQYF
>TRBV6-5|TRBJ1-5
CASSTGSDQPQHF
>TRBV5-1|TRBJ1-4
CASSLDSLSREKLFF
>TRBV7-2|TRBJ2-3
CASSLAASSPDTQYF
>TRBV4-1|TRBJ1-5
CASSQDQQGGWPQHF
>TRBV5-1|TRBJ2-1
CASSFDRGAYNEQFF